The clone carrying this T cell receptor (delta chain) showed up just a few times. It may be a read error: a sequence one base away is much more abundant. TCRdb ran CATT on the reads. The sample has about 4,200 delta-chain clones; about 15% are singletons. The sample belongs to a study of gamma-delta chains in newborns, infants, children. The CDR3 has 23 residues. Germline assignment: CDR1 GEAIGNYY and CDR2 EKD. The sequenced sample was blood. This clonotype was obtained from a child who was a newborn, infant or young child, either healthy, febrile or measles-vaccinated (not recorded which). The rearrangement joins TRDV2 to TRDJ3; 9 nucleotides line up with TRDD3. In DNA, the CDR3 is TGTGCCTGTGACACCGGTTGGCTTACTGGGGGAGAACCCAGCTCCTGGGACACCCGACGGATGTTTTTC. It is translated as CACDTGWLTGGEPSSWDTRRMFF.